The 9 T cell receptor beta chains given below trace back to one sample, sequenced in a study of cytomegalovirus exposure and HLA in healthy donors. PCR primers comprised 60 Vbeta and 13 Jbeta primers. Assay used: immunoSEQ multiplex PCR; TCRdb lists only in-frame clones, some missing. The sample has around 100,000 clones; the top ten hold about 3%. Sequencing was performed on PBMCs. These receptors were taken from a man aged 40-50 years in good health and CMV-seronegative.

The chain couples TRBV10-3 to TRBJ2-7, with 10 bases aligning to TRBD1. This CDR3 contains 15 residues. Losses at the gene ends were 6 bases for V and 2 bases for J; bases not matched to a gene: 7. Germline V CDR1 and CDR2: ENHRY, SYGVKD. DNA for the CDR3: TGTGCCATCAGGGAAGACAGGGGGCAGACCTACGAGCAGTACTTC. The encoded protein is CAIREDRGQTYEQYF.

The J gene is TRBJ1-2, the V gene TRBV19; D may be TRBD1 (6 bases). V gave up 0 bases and J gave up 0 bases, with 14 bases separating them. CDR3 length: 17 residues. Germline assignment: CDR1 LNHDA and CDR2 SQIVND (reference sequence). CDR3 residues: CASSIDPTGTTNYGYTF. CDR3 nucleotides: TGTGCCAGTAGTATAGACCCGACAGGAACGACTAACTATGGCTACACCTTC.

A note on this clone: Other nucleotide sequences from this sample produce the same CDR3. The CDR3 DNA sequence: TGTGCCAGCAGCCTCTCCCCTTTTTCCTCCGGGGCCAACGTCCTGACTTTC. This translates into CASSLSPFSSGANVLTF. This rearrangement joins TRBV7-7 to TRBJ2-6; D is unclear. Germline V gene data show CDR1 as SSHAT and CDR2 as FNYEAQ (reference sequence). The CDR3 spans 17 residues. V was trimmed by 5 bases and J by 4 bases, leaving 18 bases between them. The variable domain in full, completed from reference TRBV7-7 and TRBJ2-6, reads GAGVSQSPRYKVTKRGQDVTLRCDPISSHATLYWYQQALGQGPEFLTYFNYEAQPDKSGLPSDRFSAERPEGSISTLTIQRTEQRDSAMYRCASSLSPFSSGANVLTFGAGSRLTVL.

Comment on this clone: Within the sample, other DNA sequences also encode this same CDR3. This chain links TRBV9 with TRBJ2-3; 10 bases are a match to TRBD2. This CDR3 contains 16 residues. Germline V gene data show CDR1 as SGDLS and CDR2 as YYNGEE. Germline trimming cut 0 bases from V and 0 bases from J; bases unmatched to any gene: 1. The CDR3 loop is CASSVVAGGSTDTQYF. Written as DNA, the CDR3 is TGTGCCAGCAGCGTAGTAGCGGGAGGCAGCACAGATACGCAGTATTTT. Full variable domain (rest looked up from reference TRBV9 and TRBJ2-3): DSGVTQTPKHLITATGQRVTLRCSPRSGDLSVYWYQQSLDQGLQFLIQYYNGEERAKGNILERFSAQQFPDLHSELNLSSLELGDSALYFCASSVVAGGSTDTQYFGPGTRLTVL.

This chain links TRBV5-6 with TRBJ1-1; perhaps TRBD1 as D (5 bases). Between the trimmed V and J ends, which lost 3 bases and 9 bases, there was a span of 33 bases. The germline V gene has CDR1 SGHDT and CDR2 YYEEEE. The CDR3 extends over 19 amino acids. The CDR3 here is CASSYAAFSGGGVPRKAFF. The CDR3 DNA follows: TGTGCCAGCAGCTATGCAGCGTTTTCCGGTGGAGGGGTGCCCAGGAAAGCTTTCTTT.

The V call is TRBV6-6, the J call TRBJ2-1, with TRBD2 matching over 11 bases. The CDR3 is 14 amino acids. Losses at the gene ends were 6 bases for V and 7 bases for J; bases not matched to a gene: 5. The germline CDR1 and CDR2 sequences are MNHNY and SVGAGI (reference sequence). CDR3 sequence reads: CASRLAGVRNEQFF. DNA of the CDR3: TGTGCCAGCAGACTAGCGGGAGTCAGGAATGAGCAGTTCTTC.

The rearrangement uses TRBV4-1 and TRBJ2-3, with a weak D call TRBD2 (6 bases). Germline loops: CDR1 MGHRA, CDR2 YSYEKL. This CDR3 contains 19 residues. The V and J ends lost 2 bases and 2 bases respectively, with 23 bases between them. The CDR3 is CASSQPDRVSGLLTDTQYF. CDR3 DNA sequence: TGCGCCAGCAGCCAACCCGACCGAGTTAGCGGCTTACTCACAGATACGCAGTATTTT.

V and J are TRBV15 and TRBJ2-7; D perhaps matches TRBD1 (5 bases). CDR1 and CDR2 (germline): LNHNV, YYDKDF (reference sequence). The CDR3 has 13 amino acids. V lost 3 bases and J lost 2, with 8 bases in between. Here the CDR3 reads CATSRDTAYEQYF. The CDR3, as DNA: TGTGCCACCAGCAGGGACACGGCCTACGAGCAGTACTTC.

The chain has TRBV5-1 and TRBJ2-6; TRBD2 is a possible D gene (5 bases). Germline values: CDR1 SGHRS, CDR2 YFSETQ. This CDR3 spans 19 amino acids. V shed 3 bases and J shed 0 bases, with 19 bases lying between them. The CDR3 sequence is CASSWTSQAPSSGANVLTF. CDR3 DNA: TGCGCCAGCAGCTGGACTTCCCAGGCGCCCTCCTCTGGGGCCAACGTCCTGACTTTC.